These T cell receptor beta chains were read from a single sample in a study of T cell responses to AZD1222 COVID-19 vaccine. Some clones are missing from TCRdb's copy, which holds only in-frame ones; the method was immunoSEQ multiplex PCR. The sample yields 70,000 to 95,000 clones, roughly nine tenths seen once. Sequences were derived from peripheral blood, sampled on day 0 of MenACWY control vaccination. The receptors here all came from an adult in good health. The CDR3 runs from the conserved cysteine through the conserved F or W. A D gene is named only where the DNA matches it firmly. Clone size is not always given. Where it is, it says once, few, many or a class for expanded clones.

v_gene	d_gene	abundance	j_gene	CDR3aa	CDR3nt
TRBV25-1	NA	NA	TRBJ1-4	CASRIGDGYNEKLFF	TGTGCCAGCAGAATCGGGGACGGATACAATGAAAAACTGTTTTTT
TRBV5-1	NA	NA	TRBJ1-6	CASSWMQGNSPLHF	TGCGCCAGCAGCTGGATGCAGGGTAATTCACCCCTCCACTTT
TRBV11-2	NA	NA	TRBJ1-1	CASSSVGRGLSEAFF	TGTGCCAGCAGCTCGGTCGGCAGGGGCTTAAGTGAAGCTTTCTTT
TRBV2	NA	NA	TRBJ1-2	CASSEVLGAYGYTF	TGTGCCAGCAGTGAAGTTCTGGGAGCATATGGCTACACCTTC
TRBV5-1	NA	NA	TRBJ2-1	CASSPHRTSNNEQFF	TGCGCCAGCAGCCCCCACAGGACATCCAACAATGAGCAGTTCTTC
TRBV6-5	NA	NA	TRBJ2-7	CASSYSGEAYEQYF	TGTGCCAGCAGTTACTCGGGGGAGGCCTACGAGCAGTACTTC
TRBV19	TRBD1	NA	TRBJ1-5	CASSQGTGSHQPQHF	TGTGCCAGTAGCCAGGGGACAGGGTCTCACCAGCCCCAGCATTTT
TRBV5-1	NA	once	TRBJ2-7	CASSLTGEVYEQYF	TGCGCCAGCAGCTTAACAGGGGAGGTCTACGAGCAGTACTTC
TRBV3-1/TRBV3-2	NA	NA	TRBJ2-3	CASSQEAGTDTQYF	TGTGCCAGCAGCCAAGAAGCGGGCACAGATACGCAGTATTTT
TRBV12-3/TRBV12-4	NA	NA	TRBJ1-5	CASSSTQPQHF	TGTGCCAGCAGTTCTACTCAGCCCCAGCATTTT
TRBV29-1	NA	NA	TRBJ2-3	CSVGTQYF	TGCAGCGTTGGCACGCAGTATTTT
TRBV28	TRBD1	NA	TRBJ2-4	CASSFRGAKNIQYF	TGTGCCAGCAGTTTCAGGGGGGCCAAAAACATTCAGTACTTC
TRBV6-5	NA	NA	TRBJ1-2	CASTHREGNYGYTF	TGTGCCAGCACTCACAGGGAAGGGAACTATGGCTACACCTTC
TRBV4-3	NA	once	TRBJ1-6	CASSQDPAYNSPLHF	TGCGCCAGCAGCCAAGACCCAGCCTATAATTCACCCCTCCACTTT
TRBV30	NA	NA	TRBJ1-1	CAWSGYSGAEAFF	TGTGCCTGGAGTGGATACAGTGGGGCTGAAGCTTTCTTT
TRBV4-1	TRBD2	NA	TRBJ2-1	CASSQGLAGSSSYNEQFF	TGCGCCAGCAGCCAAGGACTAGCGGGGTCAAGCTCCTACAATGAGCAGTTCTTC
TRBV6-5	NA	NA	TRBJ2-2	CASSPGNTGELFF	TGTGCCAGCAGCCCAGGGAACACCGGGGAGCTGTTTTTT
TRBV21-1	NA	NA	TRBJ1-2	CASSKGAVTNYGYTF	TGTGCCAGCAGCAAAGGTGCAGTAACTAACTATGGCTACACCTTC
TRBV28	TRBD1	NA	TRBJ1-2	CASSLGQGVYGYTF	TGTGCCAGCAGCTTAGGACAGGGGGTCTATGGCTACACCTTC
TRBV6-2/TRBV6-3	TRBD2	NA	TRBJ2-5	CASSYTSGGAETQYF	TGTGCCAGCAGTTACACTAGCGGGGGGGCCGAGACCCAGTACTTC
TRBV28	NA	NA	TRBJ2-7	CASKGRVSYEQYF	TGTGCCAGCAAGGGCAGGGTCTCCTACGAGCAGTACTTC
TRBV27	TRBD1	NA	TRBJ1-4	CASCQGQGAGEKLFF	TGTGCCAGCTGCCAAGGACAGGGGGCAGGTGAAAAACTGTTTTTT